This T cell receptor beta chain was profiled in a study of T cells in Graves' hyperthyroidism and ophthalmopathy. This clonotype occurred a few times. What it recognizes is unknown. The CDR3 totals 17 residues. J lost 0 bases, V lost 8 bases, and 11 bases had no gene match. CDR1 and CDR2 from the germline V gene are SQVTM and ANQGSEA. Study-wide results and limits: Within blood appeared most thyroid clonotypes that had expanded above 0.001.

Regions amplified from RNA transcripts were the TCR beta CDR3 regions. When the TCR CDR3 underwent first-round RT-PCR, the HTBI primer set was used. TCRdb analysed the multiplex PCR reads with MiXCR anew, one entry per CDR3 protein. The sample has approximately 410,000 distinct CDR3 sequences, roughly 14% seen once. The sample was blood. The clonotype originates from a man younger than 30 with Graves' ophthalmopathy. The chain combines TRBV29-1 with TRBJ2-2, with TRBD1 matching 11 bases. Here the CDR3 DNA reads TGCAGCTTCTACGATCCGGGACAGGGGGCGAACACCGGGGAGCTGTTTTTT. This codes for CSFYDPGQGANTGELFF.